The 20 T cell receptor beta chains below were found in one sample sequenced in a study of response to subunit inactivated influenza vaccine. TCRdb fed the RT-PCR reads into MiXCR, producing one record per CDR3 protein. Of 530,000 or so distinct CDR3 sequences listed, about 25% are singletons. Here the sequenced sample was CD4+ T cells sorted from PBMCs, taken more than 4 days after vaccination. The receptors here all came from a man aged 50-60 years who received an inactivated influenza vaccine.

V is TRBV12-3 or TRBV12-4 and J is TRBJ1-3; possible D gene TRBD1, 6 bases. Trimming took 6 bases from V and 0 from J, leaving 12 bases between them. The CDR3 is 15 amino acids. CDR3 nucleotide sequence: TGTGCCAGCAGGCGGGACACCCACTCTGGAAACACCATATATTTT. It translates to CASRRDTHSGNTIYF.

This chain joins TRBV5-5 and TRBJ1-6; possible D gene TRBD1, 5 bases. Germline lookup yields CDR1 SGHKS and CDR2 YYEKEE (reference sequence). The V end was cut by 4 bases, the J end by 7 bases, with 12 bases between. The CDR3 covers 14 residues. The CDR3 region is CASSAGPGNSPLHF. CDR3 nucleotides: TGTGCCAGCAGCGCGGGACCCGGCAATTCACCCCTCCACTTT.

Only a few counts were recorded for this clonotype. This rearrangement joins TRBV5-1 to TRBJ2-7; possibly TRBD2 for D (5 bases). Germline V gives CDR1 SGHRS, CDR2 YFSETQ. V shed 4 bases and J shed 3 bases, with 14 bases lying between them. The CDR3 totals 14 residues. CDR3 loop: CASSPPGSSYEQYF. The CDR3 coding sequence is TGCGCCAGCAGCCCGCCGGGAAGTAGCTACGAGCAGTACTTC.

This clonotype was counted between two and nine times. V usage is TRBV20-1 and J usage is TRBJ1-3, with D uncertain. V lost 3 bases, J lost 0 bases, and 12 bases lay in between. Germline CDR1 reads DFQATT; CDR2 reads SNEGSKA (reference sequence). The CDR3 is made up of 15 amino acids. The CDR3 spells CSASRSGFSGNTIYF. The DNA for the CDR3 is TGCAGTGCTAGCCGCTCGGGGTTCTCTGGAAACACCATATATTTT.

In its sample, this clonotype was seen a few times. The chain uses TRBV30 and TRBJ1-1, with 7 bases fitting TRBD1. CDR3 size: 14 residues. Germline assignment: CDR1 GTSNPN and CDR2 SVGIG (reference sequence). J gave up 5 bases and V 3 bases, and 9 bases lay outside the gene matches. CDR3 nucleotide sequence: TGTGCCTGGAGACCCGGGACAGTCTGGACTGAAGCTTTCTTT. This encodes CAWRPGTVWTEAFF.

J is TRBJ2-7 and V is TRBV7-6; D could derive from TRBD1 or TRBD2 (5 bases each). This CDR3 spans 17 amino acids. Germline CDR1 is SGHVS and CDR2 is FNYEAQ. Trimming removed 2 bases at V and 3 bases at J, with 20 bases between. The CDR3 region is CASSLQGGGRGNYEQYF. As DNA, the CDR3 is TGTGCCAGCAGCTTACAGGGCGGTGGGAGAGGGAACTACGAGCAGTACTTC.

This clonotype was counted only a few times. The chain links TRBV4-2 to TRBJ2-7; 8 nucleotides agree with TRBD1. This CDR3 comprises 15 residues. The J segment lost 2 bases and the V segment lost 1 base, leaving 4 bases of the junction unmatched. The germline V gene has CDR1 LGHNA and CDR2 YNFKEQ. CDR3: CASSQGTGGPYEQYF. The DNA of the CDR3 is TGTGCCAGCAGCCAAGGAACAGGGGGGCCCTACGAGCAGTACTTC.

This clonotype was counted ten times or more. The chain combines TRBV5-1 with TRBJ2-2; D not certain. The V gene lost 4 bases and the J gene lost 0 bases, with 13 bases spanning the gap. CDR3 length: 16 amino acids. CDR1 is SGHRS, CDR2 YFSETQ, per germline. The CDR3 DNA follows: TGCGCCAGCAGCCCTCTTGGACCGACGAACACCGGGGAGCTGTTTTTT. This gives the protein CASSPLGPTNTGELFF.

The chain combines TRBV15 with TRBJ2-5; possibly TRBD2 for D (5 bases). CDR3 size: 14 residues. Germline V lookup: CDR1 LNHNV, CDR2 YYDKDF (reference sequence). V was pared by 0 bases and J by 3 bases, with 8 bases between. CDR3: CATSRDPGKETQYF. The CDR3 bases are TGTGCCACCAGCAGAGATCCGGGGAAAGAGACCCAGTACTTC.

The V call is TRBV4-2, the J call TRBJ2-7; D gene unclear. This CDR3 region has 14 residues. Germline CDR1 is LGHNA and CDR2 is YNFKEQ. The V end lost 0 bases, the J end lost 0 bases, and 6 bases lay between the germline ends. CDR3 bases: TGTGCCAGCAGCCAAGAAGATATCTCCTACGAGCAGTACTTC. Amino acids: CASSQEDISYEQYF.

This clonotype has more than one count but fewer than ten. The gene calls are TRBV5-6 and TRBJ1-2, with no clear D. Trimming removed 2 bases at V and 6 bases at J, with 8 bases between. The CDR3 is made up of 12 amino acids. CDR1 and CDR2 from the germline V gene are SGHDT and YYEEEE. CDR3 protein: CASSLLGHGYTF. The CDR3 nucleotides are TGTGCCAGCAGCTTATTAGGTCATGGCTACACCTTC.

This clonotype was seen a handful of times. The chain has TRBV20-1 and TRBJ2-5; D assignment may be TRBD1 or TRBD2 (5 bases each). The CDR3 is made up of 15 amino acids. V lost 6 bases, J lost 5 bases, and 22 bases lay in between. The germline CDR1 and CDR2 sequences are DFQATT and SNEGSKA (reference sequence). DNA of the CDR3: TGCAGTGCCCACTCAGGGCTGGGGGTTCACGAGACCCAGTACTTC. Encoded protein: CSAHSGLGVHETQYF.

The J gene is TRBJ2-2, the V gene TRBV7-8; 9 bases fit TRBD1. The junction had 9 bases not matched to a gene; V was cut back by 5 bases and J by 5 bases. The CDR3 extends over 16 amino acids. Germline lookup yields CDR1 SGHVS and CDR2 FQNEAQ. The CDR3 DNA reads as TGTGCCAGCAGCCAAACAGGGGGCAGTGGGACCGGGGAGCTGTTTTTT. Encoded protein: CASSQTGGSGTGELFF.

This clonotype was recorded a few times. The chain has TRBV6-5 and TRBJ1-4; a possible D gene is TRBD1 (5 bases). This CDR3 spans 16 amino acids. Trimming pared 1 base from V and 4 bases from J, leaving 13 bases between. Germline V gene data show CDR1 as MNHEY and CDR2 as SVGAGI. As DNA, the CDR3 is TGTGCCAGCAGTTACTGGTCGGGACGCGGTAATGAAAAACTGTTTTTT. Translating gives CASSYWSGRGNEKLFF.

This chain joins TRBV27 and TRBJ2-7, with D perhaps TRBD2 (6 bases). CDR3 length: 14 residues. Looked up from germline, CDR1 is MNHEY and CDR2 is SMNVEV (reference sequence). Between the trimmed V and J ends, which lost 2 bases and 4 bases, there was a span of 12 bases. The CDR3 DNA reads TGTGCCAGCAGTTTAGACGGGAGCGGTTACGAGCAGTACTTC. It specifies CASSLDGSGYEQYF.

V and J are TRBV5-5 and TRBJ1-5; D is possibly TRBD1 (5 bases). Trimming took 3 bases from V and 2 from J, leaving 9 bases between them. The CDR3 loop spans 14 amino acids. Per the germline V gene, CDR1 is SGHKS and CDR2 is YYEKEE (reference sequence). The CDR3, as DNA: TGTGCCAGCAGCTGGACACAGCGCAATCAGCCCCAGCATTTT. Its translation is CASSWTQRNQPQHF.

There are a few counts of this clonotype. The chain links TRBV20-1 to TRBJ2-2, with 9 bases aligning to TRBD2. The V gene end was trimmed by 6 bases and the J gene end by 2 bases; junction bases not matched to a gene: 4. CDR3 length equals 14 residues. Germline CDR1 and CDR2: DFQATT and SNEGSKA (reference sequence). The CDR3 DNA sequence: TGCAGTGCACGACTAGCGGATAACACCGGGGAGCTGTTTTTT. Translating it yields CSARLADNTGELFF.

J is TRBJ2-7 and V is TRBV10-3; weak D call: TRBD2 (6 bases). The CDR3 totals 15 residues. From germline, CDR1 is ENHRY and CDR2 SYGVKD. The ends were cut back, 6 bases at V and 0 bases at J, with 15 bases in the middle. The CDR3 here is CAISLGGSSSYEQYF. As DNA, the CDR3 is TGTGCCATCAGCCTCGGGGGAAGTAGCTCCTACGAGCAGTACTTC.

V usage is TRBV7-2 and J usage is TRBJ2-2; no reliable D call. The CDR3 runs to 12 residues. Germline V CDR1 and CDR2: SGHTA, FQGNSA. V lost 5 bases, J lost 7 bases, and 8 bases lay in between. The DNA for the CDR3 is TGTGCCAGCAGCGCGGACCTCGGGGAGCTGTTTTTT. It codes for CASSADLGELFF.

In its sample, this clonotype was seen a few times. J is TRBJ2-5 and V is TRBV5-1; no firm D call. Germline CDR1 and CDR2: SGHRS and YFSETQ. V shed 4 bases and J shed 1 base, with 14 bases lying between them. The length of the CDR3 is 15 residues. The CDR3 DNA sequence: TGCGCCAGCAGCAGAGGACGGGCCCTCCAAGAGACCCAGTACTTC. It specifies CASSRGRALQETQYF. Full variable domain (remainder filled in from reference TRBV5-1 and TRBJ2-5): KAGVTQTPRYLIKTRGQQVTLSCSPISGHRSVSWYQQTPGQGLQFLFEYFSETQRNKGNFPGRFSGRQFSNSRSEMNVSTLELGDSALYLCASSRGRALQETQYFGPGTRLLVL.